This entry features one T cell receptor beta chain sequence. Its antigen remains undetermined. No clone much larger than this one lies a single base away; base qualities are absent. CD8 naive samples were obtained by positive selection for CCR7 among CD45RO-negative cells, yielding a CD45RA+CCR7+ population from which TemRA cells were excluded. The donors were healthy, HIV-negative adults who had no recently reported acute infections or vaccinations. Only Caucasian adults living in Nashville, Tennessee, USA were represented among the donors. Blood was obtained by leukapheresis, after which PBMCs were separated by Ficoll-Histopaque density gradient centrifugation and cryopreserved in liquid nitrogen vapor phase. Purity and quantity of every magnetically sorted T cell population were checked by analytical flow cytometry. Genomic DNA was isolated from each sorted fraction and quantified by UV absorbance on a Nanodrop 2000c.

These data come from a study of shared clonotypes between healthy human individuals (dated by TCRdb to about 2020). With respect to the entire study: A few men and a couple of women, aged 18 to 49 years, made up the cohort. For each donor, three plates each were used for CD4 naive and CD4 memory, two plates were used for CD8 naive, and one plate was used for CD8 memory. The study deeply sequenced blood TCR repertoires of five healthy adults to estimate repertoire size and the extent of clonotype sharing between individuals. Libraries were prepared and TCR repertoires were sequenced by different laboratories using diverse techniques, in order to increase sequencing depth and limit assay-specific biases. Per donor, leukapheresis produced somewhere between about 0.85 and 9.5 billion PBMCs. Study-wide findings and limitations: Pairwise subsampling led to the expectation that sequencing depth would affect the degree of clonotype sharing among donors. Because the study included a small number of donors, the genetic and exposure-history diversity represented was limited. Larger estimated clonotype richness was generally found for naive subsets than for memory subsets. Sampling was restricted to blood, and TCR repertoires in tissues likely differ from the TCR repertoires found in blood. About 5% of naive CD4, more than 3% of naive CD8, about 2.1% of memory CD4, and about 0.4% of memory CD8 clonotypes were shared across a few donors. Incomplete sequencing was indicated by rarefaction of sorted-subset datasets, despite the large sequencing depth. Higher generation probabilities were observed for clonotypes shared by all four sorted-subset donors than for non-shared clonotypes.

TCR CDR3 regions were amplified from genomic DNA by multiplex PCR using the deep immunoSEQ assay. Extracted genomic DNA from each cell subset was distributed evenly across all wells of several immunoSEQ 96-well plates, and each plate was treated as a replicate. For sorted subsets, roughly 200 ng of genomic DNA, equivalent to some 33,000 T cell genomes, went into each replicate PCR. Purified libraries were quantified with a Qubit 3.0 fluorometer, sized on a Bioanalyzer 2100, and re-quantified with the KAPA Library Quantification kit. Each immunoSEQ 96-well plate was sequenced on its own single-read 150-cycle Illumina NextSeq 550 flow cell. From the authors' description of their analysis: The immunoSEQ output contained only junctional sequences without quality scores, so filtering could not match that applied to full-length reads. Sequences were annotated with PyIR, a Python wrapper for IgBLAST v1.9, and V/J genes and CDR3 were assigned using IMGT germline references. Reads were filtered out if the reads had weak V/J assignments (E-value above 1e-6), no CDR3, stop codons, out-of-frame junctions, or ambiguous translated residues. A V3J clonotype was defined by an identical inferred V gene, J gene, and CDR3 amino acid sequence. The percentage overlap between two repertoires was calculated by dividing the number of shared unique clonotypes by the size of the smaller repertoire. Richness of each repertoire was evaluated using RTK rarefaction, the Chao1 estimator, and Recon v2.1 estimates of unobserved clonotypes. Generation probabilities were computed with OLGA for all TCRbeta clonotypes obtained by the gDNA method from several donors. What TCRdb holds here is the immuneACCESS table cut down to in-frame rearrangements. Part of the clones is not present; checked against another copy, under half of the missing clones reflect an unresolved V gene, and the others are unexplained. V and J calls and clone size come straight from that table; D and trimming were deduced from the DNA. Counted in this sample were hundreds of thousands of clones; about 96% of them appeared once. The top ten constitute 0.11% of the sample.

Reading from cysteine to phenylalanine, the CDR3 counts 14 amino acids. The sequence is cut down to CDR3 DNA, 42 bases in frame from base 1. V is pared back by 1 base and J by 1 base, with 8 bases lying between the germline termini. The germline V gene (reference sequence) specifies SGHNT as CDR1 and YYREEE as CDR2. This receptor chain uses TRBV5-4 and TRBJ1-1, and possibly TRBD1, on 5 matching bases. This TCR was recovered from a woman aged 25 to 39 in good health. The sample comprised naive CD8+ T cells sorted from blood. Sample cell subset or site, as interpreted from the label and publication: CD45RA+CCR7+. The bases are TGTGCCAGCAGCTTGCAGGGCACGAACACTGAAGCTTTCTTT. It is translated as CASSLQGTNTEAFF.